This T cell receptor (beta chain) was obtained from a study of T cell repertoires in cytomegalovirus infection. At the level of the study: CMV infection plus the matching HLA type was flagged by public TCR beta signatures.

General study findings and limits: The ex vivo response was dominated by HLA-C-restricted CMV-specific TCR beta clonotypes.

MiXCR, run by TCRdb on the reads, gives a single entry per CDR3 protein. The sample consists of about 240,000 distinct CDR3 sequences, about 7% of them appearing once. This clonotype showed up many times. Its matching antigen is unknown. This TCR derives from a human donor in good health (CMV status not recorded). Some clones in this sample may be carry-over from other donors' samples. What was sequenced was PBMCs.

Here the CDR3 reads CASSLSQGADGYTF. CDR3 bases: TGTGCCAGCAGCCTCAGTCAGGGGGCCGATGGCTACACCTTC. The chain carries TRBV7-9 and TRBJ1-2, with 8 positions matching TRBD1. Trimming took 5 bases from V and 6 from J; bases not matched to a gene: 8. Germline V gene sequence: CDR1 SEHNR, CDR2 FQNEAQ (reference sequence). The CDR3 is 14 residues long.